The clone carrying this TCR beta chain came up a few times. Antigen unknown. The data stem from a study of T cell repertoires in cytomegalovirus infection. Study in general: Use of recently identified HLA-C-restricted and well-studied HLA-B-restricted CMV epitopes was part of the study. Matching HLA type and CMV infection were both indicated by public TCR beta signatures.

MiXCR, run by TCRdb on the reads, gives a single entry per CDR3 protein. The data contain roughly 49,000 distinct CDR3 sequences, under 25% of them seen just once; the ten biggest clones take up roughly 90%. The CDR3 extends over 14 amino acids. Germline loops: CDR1 MNHEY, CDR2 SMNVEV (reference sequence). Losses at the gene ends were 6 bases for V and 9 bases for J; bases not matched to a gene: 6. The receptor was isolated from a human donor in good health (CMV status not recorded). Some clones in this sample may be carry-over from other donors' samples. The material was CD8+ T cells from cultured PBMCs, obtained from culture after CMV antigen stimulation. The rearrangement uses TRBV27 and TRBJ2-1, with 12 positions matching TRBD1. CDR3 loop: CASSPGTGGFEQFF. CDR3 in DNA: TGTGCCAGCAGCCCCGGGACAGGGGGCTTTGAGCAGTTCTTC.